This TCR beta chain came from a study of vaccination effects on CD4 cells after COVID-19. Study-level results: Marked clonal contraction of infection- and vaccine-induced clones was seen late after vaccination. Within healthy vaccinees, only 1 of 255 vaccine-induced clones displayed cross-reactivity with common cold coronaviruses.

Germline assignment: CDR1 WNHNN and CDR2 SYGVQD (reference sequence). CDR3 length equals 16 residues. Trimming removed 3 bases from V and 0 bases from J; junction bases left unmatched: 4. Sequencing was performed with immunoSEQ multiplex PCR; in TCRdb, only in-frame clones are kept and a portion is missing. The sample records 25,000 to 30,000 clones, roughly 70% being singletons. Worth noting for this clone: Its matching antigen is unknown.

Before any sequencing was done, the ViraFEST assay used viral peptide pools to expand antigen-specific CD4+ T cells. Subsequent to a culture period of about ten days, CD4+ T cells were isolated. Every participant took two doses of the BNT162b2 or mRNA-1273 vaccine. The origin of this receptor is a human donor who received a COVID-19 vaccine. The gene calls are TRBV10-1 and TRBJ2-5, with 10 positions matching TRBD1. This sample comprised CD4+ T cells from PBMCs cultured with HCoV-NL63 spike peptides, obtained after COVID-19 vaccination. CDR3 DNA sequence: TGCGCCAGCAGTGATGGGACAGGGGTGTACCAAGAGACCCAGTACTTC. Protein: CASSDGTGVYQETQYF.